Listed below are T cell receptor beta chains from one sample, sequenced in a study. TCRdb re-called the RT-PCR reads through MiXCR, storing one row per CDR3 protein. This sample has almost 700,000 distinct CDR3 sequences, with about 14% found just once. The sequenced material came from memory CD4+ T cells from blood. These receptors came from a female donor in good health, serving as a healthy control. CDR3s include the opening cysteine and the closing phenylalanine or tryptophan.

V gene	J gene	CDR3 protein
TRBV7-9	TRBJ1-1	CASSHSGAFF
TRBV20-1	TRBJ2-3	CSARDRLVGTDTQYF
TRBV24-1	TRBJ2-7	CATSDRLDIYEQYF
TRBV9	TRBJ2-1	CASSVDQRADRWEQFF
TRBV12-3/TRBV12-4	TRBJ2-2	CASSLSEQGAGELFF
TRBV30	TRBJ2-4	CASTTSGAKNIQYF
TRBV29-1	TRBJ2-7	CSVGGQGHYEQYF
TRBV7-2	TRBJ1-2	CASSLVRGANYGYTF
TRBV4-2	TRBJ2-2	CASSQALAGLVTGELFF
TRBV5-1	TRBJ2-5	CASSLVGWVQETQYF
TRBV24-1	TRBJ2-7	CATSDLTSGTYEQYF
TRBV4-1	TRBJ1-1	CASSNDWVNTEAFF
TRBV20-1	TRBJ1-1	CSASPSGRLNTEAFF
TRBV12-3/TRBV12-4	TRBJ2-7	CASSRDRAQGASYEQYF
TRBV10-3	TRBJ2-3	CATEGATGDPDTQYF
TRBV12-5	TRBJ2-1	CASGLKRDSYNEQFF
TRBV28	TRBJ2-3	CASSLWSGNTDTQYF
TRBV28	TRBJ1-1	CASSLPGASTAFF
TRBV25-1	TRBJ2-1	CASSEEPPLNEQFF
TRBV5-6	TRBJ1-5	CASSLGSGTPNQPQHF
TRBV5-1	TRBJ2-1	CASSLELGGNNEQFF
TRBV29-1	TRBJ1-5	CSVGGTAFAPQHF
TRBV7-9	TRBJ2-7	CASSTQPTEFSHEQYF
TRBV20-1	TRBJ2-3	CSAERAATDTQYF
TRBV4-1	TRBJ2-7	CASSQVRGFEQYF
TRBV20-1	TRBJ1-5	CSARATGNNQPQHF
TRBV7-8	TRBJ2-4	CASSRRQGKNIQYF
TRBV6-5	TRBJ1-3	CASTEGGHAGNTIYF
TRBV6-5	TRBJ1-4	CASSRDRDEKLFF
TRBV7-2	TRBJ1-6	CASSLMANSPLHF
TRBV20-1	TRBJ2-7	CSASSPGGAMYEQYF
TRBV27	TRBJ1-2	CASSLSGTGVFYGYTF
TRBV6-4	TRBJ1-2	CASSADRDSYGYTF
TRBV20-1	TRBJ1-2	CSARVGRGYGYTF
TRBV2	TRBJ1-4	CASSRDSQNEKLFF
TRBV20-1	TRBJ2-5	CSASVRQETQYF
TRBV19	TRBJ2-1	CASSTGRSWDNEQFF
TRBV15	TRBJ1-2	CATSGTPGQIGYGYTF
TRBV20-1	TRBJ1-1	CSARGIQGAGAAFF
TRBV5-1	TRBJ2-5	CASSSLVVGTGVEGETQYF
TRBV3-1	TRBJ1-1	CAGSSAIGGSTEAFF
TRBV18	TRBJ2-4	CASSPDRDTYQYF